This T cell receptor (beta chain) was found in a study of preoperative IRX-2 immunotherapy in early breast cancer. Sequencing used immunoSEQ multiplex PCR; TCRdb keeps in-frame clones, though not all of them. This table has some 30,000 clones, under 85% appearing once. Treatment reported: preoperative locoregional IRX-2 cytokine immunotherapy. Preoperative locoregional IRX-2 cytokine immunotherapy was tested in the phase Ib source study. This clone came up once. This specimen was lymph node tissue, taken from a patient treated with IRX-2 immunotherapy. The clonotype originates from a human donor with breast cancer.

The CDR3 DNA sequence: TGTGCCAGCAGCGAGACAGGATTTAACTATGGCTACACCTTC. Amino acids: CASSETGFNYGYTF. The V and J genes are TRBV9 and TRBJ1-2; a weak D match, TRBD1 (6 bases). Germline V gives CDR1 SGDLS, CDR2 YYNGEE. This CDR3 region has 14 residues. The V end lost 3 bases, the J end lost 1 base, and 10 bases lay between the germline ends.